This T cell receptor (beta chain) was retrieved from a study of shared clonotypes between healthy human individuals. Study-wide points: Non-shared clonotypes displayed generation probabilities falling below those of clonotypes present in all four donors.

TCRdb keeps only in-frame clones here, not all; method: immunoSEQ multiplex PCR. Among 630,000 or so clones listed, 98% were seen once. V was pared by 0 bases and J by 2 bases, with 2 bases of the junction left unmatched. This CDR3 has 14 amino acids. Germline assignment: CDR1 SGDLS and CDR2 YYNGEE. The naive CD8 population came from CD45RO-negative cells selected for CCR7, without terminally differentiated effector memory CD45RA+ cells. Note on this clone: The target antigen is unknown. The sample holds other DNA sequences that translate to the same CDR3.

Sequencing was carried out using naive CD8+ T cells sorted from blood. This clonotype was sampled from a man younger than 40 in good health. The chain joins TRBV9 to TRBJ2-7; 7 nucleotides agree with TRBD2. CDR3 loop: CASSVEAGAYEQYF. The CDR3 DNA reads TGTGCCAGCAGCGTAGAGGCGGGAGCCTACGAGCAGTACTTC. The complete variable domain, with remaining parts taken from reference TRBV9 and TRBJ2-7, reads DSGVTQTPKHLITATGQRVTLRCSPRSGDLSVYWYQQSLDQGLQFLIQYYNGEERAKGNILERFSAQQFPDLHSELNLSSLELGDSALYFCASSVEAGAYEQYFGPGTRLTVT.